The clone carrying this T cell receptor (beta chain) was found once. Its target is unknown. The sample belongs to a study of cytomegalovirus exposure and HLA in healthy donors. Points from the study as a whole: The classifier reportedly diagnosed cytomegalovirus status with high specificity and sensitivity. The authors later found most CMV-associated TCR beta chains appeared HLA-restricted.

Donors were ostensibly healthy at sampling, although undocumented immune exposures were probable. Both 60 Vbeta primers and 13 Jbeta primers went into the PCR. Assay used: immunoSEQ multiplex PCR; TCRdb lists only in-frame clones, some missing. The sample has about 200,000 clones, 75% to 85% seen once; the top ten hold about 1.4%. The germline V and J ends were trimmed by 6 bases and 2 bases, with 12 bases remaining between them. This CDR3 is built from 14 residues. Germline CDR1 and CDR2: MNHEY and SVGAGI. The receptor was derived from a girl between 5 and 17 years old in good health and CMV-seronegative. The chain carries TRBV6-5 and TRBJ2-3, with D maybe TRBD1 (6 bases). Sequencing was carried out using PBMCs. CDR3 sequence reads: CASSLGQSTDTQYF. Written as DNA, the CDR3 is TGTGCCAGCAGCCTAGGACAGTCCACAGATACGCAGTATTTT.